This T cell receptor beta chain stems from a study of shared clonotypes between healthy human individuals. About the study: Plates per donor: three CD4 naive, three CD4 memory, two CD8 naive, one CD8 memory. Study-level findings and limits: Clonotype sharing across donors was expected to vary with sequencing depth. Clonotypes shared by all four sorted-subset donors had higher generation probabilities than non-shared clonotypes.

As concerns this clone: Its antigen is unidentified.

At deep level, the assay was performed. Produced via immunoSEQ multiplex PCR; TCRdb's table is partial and in-frame only. The sample has over 850,000 clones, more than 75% seen once; the top ten hold more than 0.45%. This clonotype was sampled from a young man in good health. Some clones in this sample may be carry-over from other donors' samples. The specimen was memory CD4+ T cells from PBMCs. Regarding subset: CD45RA-negative fraction.

The CDR3 protein is CASVGGDTDTQYF. The CDR3 DNA reads as TGTGCCAGCGTAGGGGGAGACACAGATACGCAGTATTTT. The chain links TRBV2 to TRBJ2-3; weak D call: TRBD1 (6 bases). Germline V gives CDR1 SNHLY, CDR2 FYNNEI. This CDR3 has 13 amino acids. V shed 8 bases and J shed 2 bases, with 11 bases lying between them.